This T cell receptor (beta chain) is drawn from a study of T cell repertoires in cytomegalovirus infection. About the study: Alongside well-studied HLA-B-restricted CMV epitopes, recently identified HLA-C-restricted CMV epitopes were also used. Broader study findings: Summed public TCR beta family frequency identified CMV carriers bearing the relevant HLA.

The CDR3 spans 14 residues. The J segment lost 2 bases and the V segment lost 6 bases, leaving 8 bases of the junction unmatched. Germline CDR1 reads DFQATT; CDR2 reads SNEGSKA (reference sequence). As to this clonotype: The antigen remains unidentified.

TCRdb re-derived calls from the reads in MiXCR, one entry per CDR3 protein. Altogether 300,000 or so distinct CDR3 sequences are present, 25% being singletons, with the ten largest covering approximately 12%. This TCR came from a human donor in good health (CMV status not recorded). Some clones in this sample may be carry-over from other donors' samples. The sequences come from cultured PBMCs, collected from culture after CMV antigen stimulation. The gene calls are TRBV20-1 and TRBJ2-7; TRBD2 agrees at 9 bases. For the CDR3, the DNA is TGCAGTGCCCTTGGGCGGGAGGGCCCCTACGAGCAGTACTTC. Translation: CSALGREGPYEQYF.